Listed below are T cell receptor beta chains from one sample, sequenced in a study of PD-L1 blockade in urothelial cancer. Data came from immunoSEQ multiplex PCR; TCRdb stores just in-frame clones and leaves some out. The sample lists tens of thousands of clones, 91% occurring once. This specimen consisted of PBMCs, obtained around atezolizumab (anti-PD-L1) treatment. The receptors stem from an elderly woman with urothelial cancer. Each CDR3 is given with its conserved first and last residue. The order of the fields is D gene, J gene, clone size, V gene, CDR3 protein, CDR3 DNA. The D gene is left open where the match is weak. Expanded clones get a size class; other rows say once, few or many, or leave the size out.

D gene: NA
J gene: TRBJ1-2
clone size: NA
V gene: TRBV28
CDR3 protein: CASSLAGATVNYGYTF
CDR3 DNA: TGTGCCAGCAGTTTGGCAGGGGCGACTGTTAACTATGGCTACACCTTC

D gene: NA
J gene: TRBJ2-7
clone size: once
V gene: TRBV28
CDR3 protein: CASSFDTNYEQYF
CDR3 DNA: TGTGCCAGCAGTTTTGACACAAACTACGAGCAGTACTTC

D gene: NA
J gene: TRBJ2-2
clone size: NA
V gene: TRBV28
CDR3 protein: CASSLEGLNTGELFF
CDR3 DNA: TGTGCCAGCAGTTTAGAGGGCCTGAACACCGGGGAGCTGTTTTTT

D gene: TRBD1
J gene: TRBJ1-5
clone size: NA
V gene: TRBV28
CDR3 protein: CATNPGTARNQPQHF
CDR3 DNA: TGTGCCACTAATCCCGGGACAGCACGCAATCAGCCCCAGCATTTT

D gene: TRBD1
J gene: TRBJ2-7
clone size: once
V gene: TRBV5-4
CDR3 protein: CASSLPGQGLDEQYF
CDR3 DNA: TGTGCCAGCAGCCTTCCGGGACAGGGGCTCGACGAGCAGTACTTC

D gene: TRBD2
J gene: TRBJ2-1
clone size: NA
V gene: TRBV5-1
CDR3 protein: CASSLDPSGVGDNEQFF
CDR3 DNA: TGCGCCAGCAGCTTGGATCCTAGCGGGGTGGGTGACAATGAGCAGTTCTTC

D gene: NA
J gene: TRBJ2-3
clone size: once
V gene: TRBV4-2
CDR3 protein: CASSQASSVGSDTQYF
CDR3 DNA: TGTGCCAGCAGCCAAGCCTCTAGCGTCGGATCAGATACGCAGTATTTT

D gene: TRBD2
J gene: TRBJ2-7
clone size: NA
V gene: TRBV5-1
CDR3 protein: CASSLLAGSREQYF
CDR3 DNA: TGCGCCAGCAGCTTGCTAGCGGGAAGCCGCGAGCAGTACTTC

D gene: NA
J gene: TRBJ1-2
clone size: NA
V gene: TRBV9
CDR3 protein: CASSVGAGGDYGYTF
CDR3 DNA: TGTGCCAGCAGCGTAGGCGCGGGGGGCGACTATGGCTACACCTTC

D gene: TRBD2
J gene: TRBJ2-1
clone size: NA
V gene: TRBV2
CDR3 protein: CASSELALAGVGEQFF
CDR3 DNA: TGTGCCAGCAGTGAACTGGCACTAGCGGGAGTGGGGGAGCAGTTCTTC

D gene: NA
J gene: TRBJ2-7
clone size: NA
V gene: TRBV5-1
CDR3 protein: CASSTDMSEQYF
CDR3 DNA: TGCGCCAGCAGCACGGACATGAGCGAGCAGTACTTC

D gene: TRBD1
J gene: TRBJ2-2
clone size: NA
V gene: TRBV9
CDR3 protein: CASSLRQGAANTGELFF
CDR3 DNA: TGTGCCAGCAGCCTCAGACAGGGGGCTGCGAACACCGGGGAGCTGTTTTTT

D gene: TRBD1
J gene: TRBJ2-7
clone size: NA
V gene: TRBV14
CDR3 protein: CASSRTGGMYEQYF
CDR3 DNA: TGTGCCAGCAGCCGGACAGGGGGCATGTACGAGCAGTACTTC

D gene: TRBD2
J gene: TRBJ2-7
clone size: NA
V gene: TRBV14
CDR3 protein: CASSHPSGRYEQYF
CDR3 DNA: TGTGCCAGCAGCCACCCTAGCGGGAGGTACGAGCAGTACTTC

D gene: NA
J gene: TRBJ2-7
clone size: NA
V gene: TRBV28
CDR3 protein: CASSFEGINPYEQYF
CDR3 DNA: TGTGCCAGCAGTTTCGAGGGCATCAACCCCTACGAGCAGTACTTC

D gene: TRBD1
J gene: TRBJ2-3
clone size: NA
V gene: TRBV19
CDR3 protein: CASSIQGVDTQYF
CDR3 DNA: TGTGCCAGTAGTATACAGGGGGTAGATACGCAGTATTTT

D gene: TRBD1
J gene: TRBJ2-2
clone size: NA
V gene: TRBV5-1
CDR3 protein: CASSEGQGTTGELFF
CDR3 DNA: TGCGCCAGCAGCGAGGGACAGGGAACCACCGGGGAGCTGTTTTTT

D gene: NA
J gene: TRBJ2-1
clone size: NA
V gene: TRBV2
CDR3 protein: CASSDNRNNEQFF
CDR3 DNA: TGTGCCAGCAGTGACAACAGAAACAATGAGCAGTTCTTC

D gene: NA
J gene: TRBJ2-7
clone size: NA
V gene: TRBV6-1
CDR3 protein: CASSQAHGQYEQYF
CDR3 DNA: TGTGCCAGCAGCCAAGCCCACGGACAGTACGAGCAGTACTTC

D gene: NA
J gene: TRBJ2-7
clone size: NA
V gene: TRBV15
CDR3 protein: CATSRDLSGLHYEQYF
CDR3 DNA: TGTGCCACCAGCAGAGATCTATCGGGACTCCACTACGAGCAGTACTTC

D gene: NA
J gene: TRBJ2-5
clone size: NA
V gene: TRBV28
CDR3 protein: CASGGFTSGNNQETQYF
CDR3 DNA: TGTGCCAGCGGAGGCTTTACGAGCGGAAACAACCAAGAGACCCAGTACTTC

D gene: NA
J gene: TRBJ1-5
clone size: NA
V gene: TRBV7-9
CDR3 protein: CASSLGGVSGPQHF
CDR3 DNA: TGTGCCAGCAGCCTGGGGGGGGTATCTGGGCCCCAGCATTTT

D gene: NA
J gene: TRBJ1-1
clone size: NA
V gene: TRBV27
CDR3 protein: CASSKIRGITLGTEAFF
CDR3 DNA: TGTGCCAGCAGTAAAATCAGGGGAATAACGTTGGGCACTGAAGCTTTCTTT

D gene: NA
J gene: TRBJ1-2
clone size: NA
V gene: TRBV5-1
CDR3 protein: CASSLSPPGGYTF
CDR3 DNA: TGCGCCAGCAGCTTGTCGCCTCCGGGGGGCTACACCTTC

D gene: NA
J gene: TRBJ2-5
clone size: once
V gene: TRBV11-1
CDR3 protein: CASSAGTIQETQYF
CDR3 DNA: TGTGCCAGCAGCGCCGGGACAATCCAAGAGACCCAGTACTTC

D gene: TRBD1
J gene: TRBJ1-1
clone size: NA
V gene: TRBV5-1
CDR3 protein: CASNINPGQHTEAFF
CDR3 DNA: TGCGCCAGCAACATTAATCCGGGACAGCACACTGAAGCTTTCTTT

D gene: NA
J gene: TRBJ2-1
clone size: NA
V gene: TRBV29-1
CDR3 protein: CSVVSVGGEQFF
CDR3 DNA: TGCAGCGTTGTTAGCGTAGGTGGTGAGCAGTTCTTC

D gene: TRBD1
J gene: TRBJ2-1
clone size: once
V gene: TRBV11-2
CDR3 protein: CASSNQGASEQFF
CDR3 DNA: TGTGCCAGCAGCAACCAGGGGGCGAGTGAGCAGTTCTTC

D gene: TRBD1
J gene: TRBJ2-7
clone size: few
V gene: TRBV7-2
CDR3 protein: CASSRWQGADEQYF
CDR3 DNA: TGTGCCAGCAGCCGCTGGCAGGGGGCCGACGAGCAGTACTTC

D gene: NA
J gene: TRBJ2-6
clone size: NA
V gene: TRBV27
CDR3 protein: CASSPRGGSGANVLTF
CDR3 DNA: TGTGCCAGCAGCCCACGGGGTGGTTCTGGGGCCAACGTCCTGACTTTC

D gene: TRBD2
J gene: TRBJ2-5
clone size: NA
V gene: TRBV11-2
CDR3 protein: CASSLGGGETQYF
CDR3 DNA: TGTGCCAGCAGCTTGGGGGGAGGGGAGACCCAGTACTTC

D gene: NA
J gene: TRBJ1-1
clone size: NA
V gene: TRBV2
CDR3 protein: CASSGFGRGNTEAFF
CDR3 DNA: TGTGCCAGCAGTGGGTTCGGCAGGGGAAACACTGAAGCTTTCTTT

D gene: NA
J gene: TRBJ1-2
clone size: few
V gene: TRBV2
CDR3 protein: CASSEAGRYYTF
CDR3 DNA: TGTGCCAGCAGTGAAGCGGGGAGGTACTACACCTTC

D gene: NA
J gene: TRBJ1-1
clone size: few
V gene: TRBV2
CDR3 protein: CASSKAGNTEAFF
CDR3 DNA: TGTGCCAGCAGTAAGGCGGGGAACACTGAAGCTTTCTTT

D gene: NA
J gene: TRBJ2-7
clone size: NA
V gene: TRBV2
CDR3 protein: CASTLGQISSYEQYF
CDR3 DNA: TGTGCCAGCACCCTGGGACAAATTAGCTCCTACGAGCAGTACTTC

D gene: NA
J gene: TRBJ2-1
clone size: NA
V gene: TRBV30
CDR3 protein: CAWSTAVAFADEQFF
CDR3 DNA: TGTGCCTGGAGTACGGCAGTAGCGTTCGCGGATGAGCAGTTCTTC

D gene: NA
J gene: TRBJ2-3
clone size: NA
V gene: TRBV19
CDR3 protein: CASSIDLTDTQYF
CDR3 DNA: TGTGCCAGTAGTATAGATCTCACAGATACGCAGTATTTT

D gene: TRBD2
J gene: TRBJ2-3
clone size: once
V gene: TRBV30
CDR3 protein: CAYRLAASTDTQYF
CDR3 DNA: TGTGCCTATAGACTAGCGGCCAGCACAGATACGCAGTATTTT

D gene: NA
J gene: TRBJ2-7
clone size: NA
V gene: TRBV7-9
CDR3 protein: CASSSRAATSSEQYF
CDR3 DNA: TGTGCCAGCAGCTCCCGGGCCGCGACTAGTAGCGAGCAGTACTTC

D gene: NA
J gene: TRBJ2-3
clone size: NA
V gene: TRBV27
CDR3 protein: CASSLLTSTDTQYF
CDR3 DNA: TGTGCCAGCAGTTTACTAACTAGCACAGATACGCAGTATTTT

D gene: NA
J gene: TRBJ2-2
clone size: NA
V gene: TRBV7-9
CDR3 protein: CASSPMVASGTGELFF
CDR3 DNA: TGTGCCAGCAGCCCTATGGTGGCCTCGGGAACCGGGGAGCTGTTTTTT

D gene: TRBD1
J gene: TRBJ2-1
clone size: NA
V gene: TRBV5-1
CDR3 protein: CASSRPGQGGESSYNEQFF
CDR3 DNA: TGCGCCAGCAGCCGGCCGGGACAGGGGGGTGAAAGCTCCTACAATGAGCAGTTCTTC

D gene: NA
J gene: TRBJ1-2
clone size: NA
V gene: TRBV7-8
CDR3 protein: CASSFDRSYGYTF
CDR3 DNA: TGTGCCAGCAGTTTCGACAGGAGCTATGGCTACACCTTC